The rows below give T cell receptor beta chains drawn from one sample of a study of cytomegalovirus exposure and HLA in healthy donors. The assay was immunoSEQ multiplex PCR, and TCRdb's table has in-frame clones only and misses some. Seen here are some 120,000 clones, 80% observed once, and the top ten hold about 3.3%. The sequenced sample consisted of PBMCs. These receptors all come from a male donor in good health and CMV-seronegative. CDR3s include the opening cysteine and the closing phenylalanine or tryptophan. Fields, in order: V gene, J gene, CDR3 length, D gene, clone size, CDR3 protein, CDR3 DNA. D genes are given only for firm matches. A clone size is listed for some rows: how often the clone was seen (once, few, many), or a class if it is expanded.

TRBV5-4	TRBJ1-5	16	NA	NA	CASSLAGGLSNQPQHF	TGTGCCAGCAGCTTGGCCGGTGGTTTGAGCAATCAGCCCCAGCATTTT
TRBV27	TRBJ2-3	19	TRBD2	NA	CASTPLGTSGGPSTDTQYF	TGTGCCAGCACCCCCCTTGGGACTAGCGGGGGGCCTAGCACAGATACGCAGTATTTT
TRBV7-9	TRBJ1-3	16	TRBD1	NA	CSSSPQGMRRGNTIYF	TGTTCCAGCAGCCCACAGGGGATGCGGAGGGGAAACACCATATATTTT
TRBV9	TRBJ1-6	15	NA	NA	CASSVGATGNSPLHF	TGTGCCAGCAGCGTAGGAGCGACAGGCAATTCACCCCTCCACTTT
TRBV7-2	TRBJ2-7	13	NA	few	CASSPVGPYEQYF	TGTGCCAGCAGCCCAGTTGGGCCCTACGAGCAGTACTTC
TRBV19	TRBJ1-5	16	NA	NA	CASSMGRFPSNQPQHF	TGTGCCAGTAGTATGGGCAGATTCCCTAGCAATCAGCCCCAGCATTTT
TRBV4-2	TRBJ2-7	17	TRBD2	NA	CASSPKGLAGDVREQYF	TGTGCCAGCAGCCCCAAAGGACTAGCGGGAGATGTGAGAGAGCAGTACTTC
TRBV7-2	TRBJ2-7	15	TRBD2	NA	CASSLEAGAPYEQYF	TGTGCCAGCAGCTTAGAAGCGGGGGCTCCCTACGAGCAGTACTTC
TRBV7-9	TRBJ2-7	12	NA	NA	CASSLKGYEQYF	TGTGCCAGCAGCTTAAAGGGGTACGAGCAGTACTTC
TRBV7-2	TRBJ2-2	16	NA	NA	CASSPLGAGNTGELFF	TGTGCCAGCAGCCCCCTAGGAGCGGGGAACACCGGGGAGCTGTTTTTT
TRBV27	TRBJ2-7	17	TRBD1	NA	CASSFADRVVSSYEQYF	TGTGCCAGCAGTTTCGCCGACAGGGTCGTCAGCTCCTACGAGCAGTACTTC
TRBV18	TRBJ2-2	14	NA	NA	CASSPGGNTGELFF	TGTGCCAGCTCACCGGGGGGGAACACCGGGGAGCTGTTTTTT
TRBV4-3	TRBJ2-7	14	TRBD2	NA	CASSQVLGGVEQYF	TGCGCCAGCAGCCAAGTTCTCGGGGGGGTCGAGCAGTACTTC
TRBV28	TRBJ1-5	14	NA	NA	CASSPTGSNQPQHF	TGTGCCAGCAGTCCGACGGGGAGCAATCAGCCCCAGCATTTT
TRBV30	TRBJ1-6	13	NA	NA	CAWSDWTASPLHF	TGTGCCTGGAGTGACTGGACAGCCTCACCCCTCCACTTT
TRBV7-9	TRBJ2-7	13	NA	NA	CASSRTGNYEQYF	TGTGCCAGTAGCCGGACGGGGAACTACGAGCAGTACTTC
TRBV27	TRBJ1-2	11	TRBD1	NA	CASRQGGGYTF	TGTGCCAGTAGACAGGGAGGAGGCTACACCTTC
TRBV23-1	TRBJ2-3	16	TRBD2	NA	CASSQPPSGTTDTQYF	TGCGCCAGCAGTCAACCCCCTAGCGGGACGACAGATACGCAGTATTTT
TRBV5-1	TRBJ2-5	15	TRBD1	NA	CASGRGTGGEETQYF	TGCGCCAGCGGCAGGGGGACAGGGGGCGAAGAGACCCAGTACTTC
TRBV7-9	TRBJ2-5	15	NA	NA	CASSLRVEGEETQYF	TGTGCCAGCAGCCTGAGGGTAGAGGGAGAAGAGACCCAGTACTTC
TRBV5-1	TRBJ1-1	15	TRBD1	NA	CASSDDRGLIAEAFF	TGCGCCAGCAGCGATGACAGGGGGCTAATAGCTGAAGCTTTCTTT
TRBV7-3	TRBJ2-3	15	TRBD2	few	CASSNGGGGIDTQYF	TGTGCCAGCAGCAACGGAGGCGGGGGGATAGATACGCAGTATTTT
TRBV7-2	TRBJ1-1	14	NA	NA	CASSLVGRHTEAFF	TGTGCCAGCAGCTTAGTAGGGAGGCACACTGAAGCTTTCTTT
TRBV5-4	TRBJ2-1	14	NA	NA	CASSLGGGINEQFF	TGTGCCAGCAGCTTGGGGGGAGGAATCAATGAGCAGTTCTTC
TRBV30	TRBJ2-3	15	TRBD2	few	CAWSYLADSTDTQYF	TGTGCCTGGAGCTATCTAGCGGACAGCACAGATACGCAGTATTTT
TRBV15	TRBJ1-1	15	TRBD1	NA	CATSKGTGKNTEAFF	TGTGCCACCAGCAAAGGGACAGGGAAAAACACTGAAGCTTTCTTT
TRBV7-6	TRBJ2-5	13	NA	NA	CASSPLETLTQYF	TGTGCCAGCAGCCCCCTGGAGACGTTGACCCAGTACTTC
TRBV7-3	TRBJ2-1	14	TRBD2	NA	CASSLRLADNEQFF	TGTGCCAGCAGCTTGCGACTAGCGGACAATGAGCAGTTCTTC